Listed here are 10 T cell receptor beta chains from one sample, sequenced in a study of tumor-infiltrating lymphocytes in localized non-small cell lung cancer. Produced via immunoSEQ multiplex PCR; TCRdb's table is partial and in-frame only. The data show more than 3,000 clones, around 40% seen once. The sequenced material came from uninvolved lung tissue not adjacent to the tumor. Source of these receptors: a human donor with non-small cell lung cancer.

CDR3 loop: CASSRTSGETDTQYF. DNA of the CDR3: TGCGCCAGCAGCCGGACTAGCGGTGAAACAGATACGCAGTATTTT. The chain employs TRBV4-1 and TRBJ2-3, with TRBD2 matching over 10 bases. J gave up 3 bases and V 4 bases, and 4 bases lay outside the gene matches. Germline assignment: CDR1 MGHRA and CDR2 YSYEKL. This CDR3 region has 15 residues.

The chain joins TRBV9 to TRBJ2-3; D gene uncertain. The CDR3 runs 13 residues. Germline CDR1 is SGDLS and CDR2 is YYNGEE. V dropped 0 bases and J dropped 8 bases, with 10 bases sitting between them. The CDR3 here is CASSVATDLTQYF. The CDR3 DNA reads TGTGCCAGCAGCGTAGCCACGGACCTTACGCAGTATTTT.

The chain couples TRBV6-4 to TRBJ1-6; D possibly corresponds to TRBD1 (5 bases). This CDR3 has 15 amino acids. The germline V gene has CDR1 MRHNA and CDR2 SNTAGT. The V end was cut by 5 bases, the J end by 9 bases, with 17 bases between. In DNA form, the CDR3 reads TGTGCCAGCAGTTACGAGGGGCGCGGTCGTTCACCCCTCCACTTT. Translating gives CASSYEGRGRSPLHF.

The V and J genes are TRBV7-2 and TRBJ1-5; D unclear. The CDR3 extends over 14 amino acids. CDR1 and CDR2 from the germline V gene are SGHTA and FQGNSA. V lost 4 bases and J 4 bases, leaving 11 bases between the germline ends. The CDR3, as DNA: TGTGCCAGCAGCTCTGACGGAGTAAATCAGCCCCAGCATTTT. Protein sequence: CASSSDGVNQPQHF.

This clone has a handful of counts. The CDR3 DNA follows: TGCGCCAGCAGCCAAGGGGGGACAGGGACAAAGAGGGCTGAAGCTTTCTTT. It is translated as CASSQGGTGTKRAEAFF. This sequence joins TRBV4-1 and TRBJ1-1, with TRBD1 identical over 9 bases. J was trimmed by 6 bases and V by 1 base; bases with no gene match: 12. CDR1 is MGHRA, CDR2 YSYEKL, per germline. The CDR3 loop spans 17 amino acids.

This clone turned up a few times. The chain has TRBV5-6 and TRBJ1-1, with TRBD1 matching over 7 bases. The CDR3 length is 13 residues. Unmatched junction bases numbered 8, after V lost 3 bases and J lost 9 bases. In germline, CDR1 is SGHDT, CDR2 YYEEEE. Here the CDR3 DNA reads TGTGCCAGCAGCTCCCGAGAGGGGGCGCAAGCTTTCTTT. It codes for CASSSREGAQAFF.

This clone was seen more than once but under ten times. CDR3 amino acids: CASSLNQGTGNQPQHF. CDR3 sequence (DNA): TGTGCCAGCAGCTTAAATCAGGGGACGGGCAATCAGCCCCAGCATTTT. The chain couples TRBV7-9 to TRBJ1-5; tentative D call: TRBD1 (6 bases). Trimming removed 2 bases from V and 2 bases from J, with 13 bases in between. Per germline, CDR1 SEHNR and CDR2 FQNEAQ (reference sequence). The CDR3 is 16 residues long.

This clone appeared a few times. The chain couples TRBV7-2 to TRBJ1-4; D uncertain. The CDR3 sequence is 15 residues long. Trimming removed 2 bases at V and 5 bases at J, with 12 bases between. Looked up from germline, CDR1 is SGHTA and CDR2 is FQGNSA. CDR3 DNA sequence: TGTGCCAGCAGCTTATCGGGGATGGGAAATGAAAAACTGTTTTTT. It is translated as CASSLSGMGNEKLFF.

This clone is medium-sized in the sample. The chain uses TRBV5-4 and TRBJ1-1; D gene unclear. Per the germline V gene, CDR1 is SGHNT and CDR2 is YYREEE (reference sequence). CDR3 length equals 12 residues. V dropped 3 bases and J dropped 1 base, with 4 bases sitting between them. The CDR3 loop reads CASSWGNTEAFF. The CDR3, as DNA: TGTGCCAGCAGCTGGGGGAACACTGAAGCTTTCTTT.

This chain links TRBV5-1 with TRBJ1-2; D not certain. V was pared by 2 bases and J by 5 bases, with 10 bases between. There are 13 residues in the CDR3. CDR1 is SGHRS and CDR2 is YFSETQ in the germline V gene. CDR3 loop: CASSFGWGYGYTF. Here the CDR3 DNA reads TGCGCCAGCAGCTTTGGTTGGGGTTATGGCTACACCTTC.